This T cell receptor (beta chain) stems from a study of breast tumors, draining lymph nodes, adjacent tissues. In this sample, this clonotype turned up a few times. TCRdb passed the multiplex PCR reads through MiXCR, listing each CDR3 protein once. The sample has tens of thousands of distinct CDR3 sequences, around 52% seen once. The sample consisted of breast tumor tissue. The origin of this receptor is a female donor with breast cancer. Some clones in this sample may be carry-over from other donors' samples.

CDR3 in DNA: TGTGCCATCAGCCTTGCCCCAGAAAGTGAGCAGTTCTTC. Translated: CAISLAPESEQFF. The chain uses TRBV10-3 and TRBJ2-1; no reliable D call. The CDR3 is 13 amino acids. Germline CDR1 is ENHRY and CDR2 is SYGVKD. Between the trimmed V and J ends, which lost 6 bases and 9 bases, there was a span of 15 bases.